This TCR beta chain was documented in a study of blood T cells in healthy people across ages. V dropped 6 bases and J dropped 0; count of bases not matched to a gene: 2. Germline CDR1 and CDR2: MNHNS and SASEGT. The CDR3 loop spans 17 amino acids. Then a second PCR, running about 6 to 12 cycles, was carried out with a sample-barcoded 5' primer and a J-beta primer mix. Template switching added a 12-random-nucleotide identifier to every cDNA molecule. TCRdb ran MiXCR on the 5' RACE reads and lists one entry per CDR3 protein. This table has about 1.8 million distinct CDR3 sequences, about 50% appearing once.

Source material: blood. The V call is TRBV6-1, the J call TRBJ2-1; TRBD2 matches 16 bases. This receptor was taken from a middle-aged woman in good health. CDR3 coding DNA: TGTGCCAGCAGGGGGACTAGCGGGGGGGGCTCCTACAATGAGCAGTTCTTC. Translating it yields CASRGTSGGGSYNEQFF.